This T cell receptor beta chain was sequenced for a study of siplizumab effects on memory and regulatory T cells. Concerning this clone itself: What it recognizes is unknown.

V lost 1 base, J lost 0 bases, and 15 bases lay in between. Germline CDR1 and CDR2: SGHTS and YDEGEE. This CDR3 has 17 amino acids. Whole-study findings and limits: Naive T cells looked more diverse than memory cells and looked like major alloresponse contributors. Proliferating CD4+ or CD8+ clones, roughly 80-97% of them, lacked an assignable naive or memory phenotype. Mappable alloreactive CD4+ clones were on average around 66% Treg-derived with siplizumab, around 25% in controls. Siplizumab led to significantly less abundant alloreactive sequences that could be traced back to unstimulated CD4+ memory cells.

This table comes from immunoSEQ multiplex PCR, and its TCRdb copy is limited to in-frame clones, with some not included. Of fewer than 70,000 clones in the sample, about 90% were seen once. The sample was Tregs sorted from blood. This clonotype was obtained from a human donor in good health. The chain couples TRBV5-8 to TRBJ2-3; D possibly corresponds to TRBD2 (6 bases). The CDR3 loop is CASSLSWGERSTDTQYF. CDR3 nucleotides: TGTGCCAGCAGCTTGAGTTGGGGGGAGCGGAGCACAGATACGCAGTATTTT. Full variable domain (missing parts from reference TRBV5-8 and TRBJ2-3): EAGVTQSPTHLIKTRGQQATLRCSPISGHTSVYWYQQALGLGLQFLLWYDEGEERNRGNFPPRFSGRQFPNYSSELNVNALELEDSALYLCASSLSWGERSTDTQYFGPGTRLTVL.